These T cell receptor beta chains were read from a single sample in a study of CD8+ T cells in alopecia areata. Libraries were prepared by immunoSEQ multiplex PCR; TCRdb keeps only in-frame clonotypes and omits some of them. The data contain about 260,000 clones, 50% to 75% of them singletons. This specimen consisted of CD4+ T cells sorted from blood, obtained around week 53, from a patient treated with tofacitinib. These receptors originate from a human donor with alopecia areata. Each CDR3 is given with its conserved first and last residue. The D gene is left open where the match is weak. Some rows mark clone size as missing; the rest say once, few, many or name a class of expanded clone.

D gene: TRBD1; clone size: once; J gene: TRBJ2-5; V gene: TRBV5-4; CDR3 protein: CASGQGQETQYF; CDR3 DNA: TGTGCCAGCGGACAGGGCCAAGAGACCCAGTACTTC
D gene: -; clone size: -; J gene: TRBJ2-7; V gene: TRBV29-1; CDR3 protein: CSVVAGEQYF; CDR3 DNA: TGCAGCGTTGTGGCTGGCGAGCAGTACTTC
D gene: -; clone size: few; J gene: TRBJ1-2; V gene: TRBV27; CDR3 protein: CASSFNPSYYGYTF; CDR3 DNA: TGTGCCAGCAGTTTCAATCCCTCCTACTATGGCTACACCTTC
D gene: TRBD2; clone size: many; J gene: TRBJ2-7; V gene: TRBV11-2; CDR3 protein: CASSPGLAGGPGYEQYF; CDR3 DNA: TGTGCCAGCAGCCCGGGACTAGCGGGGGGGCCAGGTTACGAGCAGTACTTC
D gene: -; clone size: -; J gene: TRBJ2-6; V gene: TRBV9; CDR3 protein: CASSVATGFGANVLTF; CDR3 DNA: TGTGCCAGCAGCGTAGCTACAGGGTTTGGGGCCAACGTCCTGACTTTC
D gene: -; clone size: few; J gene: TRBJ2-3; V gene: TRBV5-1; CDR3 protein: CASSGPDTDTQYF; CDR3 DNA: TGCGCCAGTAGCGGACCAGACACAGATACGCAGTATTTT
D gene: -; clone size: -; J gene: TRBJ1-1; V gene: TRBV7-9; CDR3 protein: CASSRPPGTNTEAFF; CDR3 DNA: TGTGCCAGCAGCCGCCCCCCGGGGACCAACACTGAAGCTTTCTTT
D gene: -; clone size: -; J gene: TRBJ1-1; V gene: TRBV5-1; CDR3 protein: CASSAQGLNTEAFF; CDR3 DNA: TGCGCCAGCAGCGCGCAGGGACTTAACACTGAAGCTTTCTTT
D gene: TRBD1; clone size: -; J gene: TRBJ1-1; V gene: TRBV19; CDR3 protein: CGSRRGPVGTEAFF; CDR3 DNA: TGTGGCTCGCGAAGGGGGCCGGTTGGGACTGAAGCTTTCTTT
D gene: -; clone size: -; J gene: TRBJ2-1; V gene: TRBV5-1; CDR3 protein: CASSLGTYNEQFF; CDR3 DNA: TGCGCCAGCAGCTTGGGCACCTACAATGAGCAGTTCTTC
D gene: -; clone size: -; J gene: TRBJ1-1; V gene: TRBV30; CDR3 protein: CAWIQKTEAFF; CDR3 DNA: TGTGCCTGGATTCAGAAAACTGAAGCTTTCTTT
D gene: -; clone size: -; J gene: TRBJ2-1; V gene: TRBV5-1; CDR3 protein: CASSFFVDNEQFF; CDR3 DNA: TGCGCCAGCAGCTTTTTCGTCGACAATGAGCAGTTCTTC
D gene: TRBD2; clone size: -; J gene: TRBJ2-5; V gene: TRBV5-1; CDR3 protein: CASSLASGGGETQYF; CDR3 DNA: TGCGCCAGCAGCTTGGCCTCGGGAGGAGGGGAGACCCAGTACTTC
D gene: TRBD2; clone size: -; J gene: TRBJ2-3; V gene: TRBV15; CDR3 protein: CATSGRLAGYTDTQYF; CDR3 DNA: TGTGCCACCAGCGGCAGACTAGCGGGGTACACAGATACGCAGTATTTT
D gene: TRBD1; clone size: -; J gene: TRBJ1-1; V gene: TRBV30; CDR3 protein: CAWSVLRDRAAFF; CDR3 DNA: TGTGCCTGGAGTGTACTGAGGGACAGGGCGGCTTTCTTT
D gene: TRBD2; clone size: -; J gene: TRBJ2-1; V gene: TRBV29-1; CDR3 protein: CSVEIGRGTSYNEQFF; CDR3 DNA: TGCAGCGTTGAGATAGGGCGGGGGACCTCCTACAATGAGCAGTTCTTC
D gene: -; clone size: -; J gene: TRBJ2-1; V gene: TRBV7-7; CDR3 protein: CASSLDGNNEQFF; CDR3 DNA: TGTGCTAGCAGCTTGGACGGTAACAATGAGCAGTTCTTC
D gene: TRBD1; clone size: -; J gene: TRBJ1-6; V gene: TRBV30; CDR3 protein: CAWSRGPTGARINSPLHF; CDR3 DNA: TGTGCCTGGAGCCGGGGCCCGACAGGGGCCCGCATTAATTCACCCCTCCACTTT
D gene: TRBD1; clone size: -; J gene: TRBJ2-5; V gene: TRBV5-1; CDR3 protein: CASSSGPTGGRETQYF; CDR3 DNA: TGCGCCAGCAGCAGCGGACCGACAGGGGGCCGCGAGACCCAGTACTTC
D gene: TRBD1; clone size: few; J gene: TRBJ2-6; V gene: TRBV6-1; CDR3 protein: CASSDVRGLIGANVLTF; CDR3 DNA: TGTGCCAGCAGTGACGTCAGGGGGCTAATAGGGGCCAACGTCCTGACTTTC
D gene: -; clone size: -; J gene: TRBJ2-7; V gene: TRBV19; CDR3 protein: CASSIFRGQGEQYF; CDR3 DNA: TGTGCCAGTAGTATCTTTCGTGGGCAAGGGGAGCAGTACTTC
D gene: -; clone size: few; J gene: TRBJ1-1; V gene: TRBV10-2; CDR3 protein: CASSDMVHTEAFF; CDR3 DNA: TGCGCCAGCAGTGACATGGTTCACACTGAAGCTTTCTTT
D gene: -; clone size: -; J gene: TRBJ1-1; V gene: TRBV5-4; CDR3 protein: CASSMAASEAFF; CDR3 DNA: TGTGCCAGCAGCATGGCGGCGAGTGAAGCTTTCTTT
D gene: -; clone size: once; J gene: TRBJ1-2; V gene: TRBV30; CDR3 protein: CAWVQRRDTYGYTF; CDR3 DNA: TGTGCCTGGGTTCAACGCCGGGACACCTATGGCTACACCTTC
D gene: -; clone size: -; J gene: TRBJ1-2; V gene: TRBV5-1; CDR3 protein: CASSLDGGLGYTF; CDR3 DNA: TGCGCCAGCAGCTTGGATGGCGGGTTAGGCTACACCTTC
D gene: -; clone size: few; J gene: TRBJ2-2; V gene: TRBV29-1; CDR3 protein: CSVDSENTGELFF; CDR3 DNA: TGCAGCGTTGATTCTGAGAACACCGGGGAGCTGTTTTTT
D gene: -; clone size: -; J gene: TRBJ2-2; V gene: TRBV4-2; CDR3 protein: CASSPGGLITGELFF; CDR3 DNA: TGTGCCAGCAGCCCTGGGGGGCTAATCACCGGGGAGCTGTTTTTT
D gene: -; clone size: -; J gene: TRBJ2-7; V gene: TRBV7-9; CDR3 protein: CASSPSGGSSYEQYF; CDR3 DNA: TGTGCCAGCAGCCCTTCAGGGGGGAGCTCCTACGAGCAGTACTTC
D gene: -; clone size: few; J gene: TRBJ2-7; V gene: TRBV5-1; CDR3 protein: CASSFLPTKQYF; CDR3 DNA: TGCGCCAGCAGCTTTCTACCGACAAAACAGTACTTC
D gene: -; clone size: few; J gene: TRBJ1-2; V gene: TRBV29-1; CDR3 protein: CSVEGPGYTF; CDR3 DNA: TGCAGCGTTGAAGGCCCTGGCTACACCTTC
D gene: -; clone size: -; J gene: TRBJ1-1; V gene: TRBV29-1; CDR3 protein: CSVQAGVMNTEAFF; CDR3 DNA: TGCAGCGTCCAGGCAGGAGTTATGAACACTGAAGCTTTCTTT
D gene: -; clone size: -; J gene: TRBJ2-1; V gene: TRBV7-8; CDR3 protein: CASSPSGLIGAAYNEQFF; CDR3 DNA: TGTGCCAGCAGCCCGAGTGGACTCATCGGAGCGGCCTACAATGAGCAGTTCTTC
D gene: -; clone size: -; J gene: TRBJ2-1; V gene: TRBV29-1; CDR3 protein: CSALVGAYNEQFF; CDR3 DNA: TGCAGCGCGTTGGTGGGCGCTTACAATGAGCAGTTCTTC
D gene: -; clone size: -; J gene: TRBJ2-7; V gene: TRBV4-3; CDR3 protein: CASSQGWGQGTQQYF; CDR3 DNA: TGCGCCAGCAGCCAAGGATGGGGGCAGGGGACCCAGCAGTACTTC
D gene: -; clone size: -; J gene: TRBJ1-5; V gene: TRBV7-9; CDR3 protein: CASSLGNGLGPQHF; CDR3 DNA: TGTGCCAGCAGCTTAGGTAACGGCCTCGGGCCCCAGCATTTT
D gene: -; clone size: -; J gene: TRBJ2-4; V gene: TRBV30; CDR3 protein: CAWSVTGSKNIQYF; CDR3 DNA: TGTGCCTGGAGTGTAACCGGGTCCAAAAACATTCAGTACTTC